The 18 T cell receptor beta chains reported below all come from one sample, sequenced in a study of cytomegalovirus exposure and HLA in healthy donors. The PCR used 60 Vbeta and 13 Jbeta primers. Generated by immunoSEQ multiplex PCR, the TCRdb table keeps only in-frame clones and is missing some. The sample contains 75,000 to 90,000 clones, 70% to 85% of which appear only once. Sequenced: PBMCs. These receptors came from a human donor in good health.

The CDR3 sequence: CASSLHRGKLFF. The CDR3 DNA sequence: TGTGCCAGCAGCCTCCACAGGGGAAAACTGTTTTTT. The chain links TRBV7-2 to TRBJ1-4, with 7 bases matching TRBD1. CDR3 length: 12 amino acids. V shed 5 bases and J 10 bases; nucleotides not matched to a gene: 4. Germline assignment: CDR1 SGHTA and CDR2 FQGNSA.

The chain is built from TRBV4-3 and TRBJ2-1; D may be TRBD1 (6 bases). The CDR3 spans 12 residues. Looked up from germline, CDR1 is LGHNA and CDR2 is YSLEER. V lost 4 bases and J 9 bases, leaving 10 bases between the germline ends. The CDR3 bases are TGCGCCAGCAGCCCGACAGGCCGTGAGCAGTTCTTC. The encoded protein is CASSPTGREQFF.

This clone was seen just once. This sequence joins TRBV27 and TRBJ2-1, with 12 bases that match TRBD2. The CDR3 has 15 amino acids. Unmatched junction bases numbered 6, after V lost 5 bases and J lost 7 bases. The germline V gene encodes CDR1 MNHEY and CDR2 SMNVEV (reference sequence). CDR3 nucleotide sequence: TGTGCCAGCAGTCCTCTAGCGGGGGGGGAGAATGAGCAGTTCTTC. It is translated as CASSPLAGGENEQFF.

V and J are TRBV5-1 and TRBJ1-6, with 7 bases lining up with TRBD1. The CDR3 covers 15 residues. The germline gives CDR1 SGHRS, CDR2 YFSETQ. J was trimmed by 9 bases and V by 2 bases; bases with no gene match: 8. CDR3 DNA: TGCGCCAGCAGCTTAAGGGGGCCTTTGGGTTCACCCCTCCACTTT. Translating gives CASSLRGPLGSPLHF.

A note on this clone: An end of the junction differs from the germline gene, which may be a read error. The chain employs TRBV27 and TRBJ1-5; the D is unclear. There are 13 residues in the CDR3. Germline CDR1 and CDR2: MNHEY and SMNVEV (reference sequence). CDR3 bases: TGTGCCAGCAGTCTATCTCCCCGGGAACCCCAGCATTTT. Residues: CASSLSPREPQHF.

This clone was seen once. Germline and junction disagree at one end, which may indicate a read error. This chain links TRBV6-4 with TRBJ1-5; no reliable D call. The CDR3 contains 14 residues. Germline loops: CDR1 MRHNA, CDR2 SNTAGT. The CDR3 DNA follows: TGTGCCAGCTCCTGGGGAGGTGTGATCATGGCCCAGAATTTT. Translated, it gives CASSWGGVIMAQNF.

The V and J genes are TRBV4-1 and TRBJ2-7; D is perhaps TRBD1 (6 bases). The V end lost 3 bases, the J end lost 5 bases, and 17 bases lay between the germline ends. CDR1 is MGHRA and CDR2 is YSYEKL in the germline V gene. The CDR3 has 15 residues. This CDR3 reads CASSQGAVDINEQYF. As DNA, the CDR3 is TGCGCCAGCAGCCAGGGGGCCGTTGACATTAACGAGCAGTACTTC.

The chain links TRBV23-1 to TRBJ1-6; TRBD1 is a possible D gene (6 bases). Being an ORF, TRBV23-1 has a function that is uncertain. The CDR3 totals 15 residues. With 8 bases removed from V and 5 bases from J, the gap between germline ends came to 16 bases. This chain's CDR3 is CASPGPGQNNSPLHF. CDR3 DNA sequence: TGCGCCAGCCCCGGACCGGGACAAAATAATTCACCCCTCCACTTT.

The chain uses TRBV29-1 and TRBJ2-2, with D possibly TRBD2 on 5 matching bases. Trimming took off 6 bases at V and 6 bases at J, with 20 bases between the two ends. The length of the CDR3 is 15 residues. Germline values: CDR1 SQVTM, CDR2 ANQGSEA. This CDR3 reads CSVGGPGEDPGELFF. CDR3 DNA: TGCAGCGTCGGAGGACCCGGAGAAGATCCCGGGGAGCTGTTTTTT.

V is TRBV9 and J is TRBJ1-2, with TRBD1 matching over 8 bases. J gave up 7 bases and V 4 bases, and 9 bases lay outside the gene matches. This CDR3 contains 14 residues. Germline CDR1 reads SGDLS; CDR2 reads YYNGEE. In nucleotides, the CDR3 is TGTGCCAGCAGCCCACAAAGCACAGGGGGTGGCTACACCTTC. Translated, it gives CASSPQSTGGGYTF.

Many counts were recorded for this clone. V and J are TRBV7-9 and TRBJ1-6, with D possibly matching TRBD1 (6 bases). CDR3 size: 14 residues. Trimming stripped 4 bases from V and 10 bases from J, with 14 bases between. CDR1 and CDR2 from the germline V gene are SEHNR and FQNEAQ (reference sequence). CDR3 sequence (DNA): TGTGCCAGCAGCTACTCAGGGGTAAGCTCACCCCTCCACTTT. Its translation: CASSYSGVSSPLHF.

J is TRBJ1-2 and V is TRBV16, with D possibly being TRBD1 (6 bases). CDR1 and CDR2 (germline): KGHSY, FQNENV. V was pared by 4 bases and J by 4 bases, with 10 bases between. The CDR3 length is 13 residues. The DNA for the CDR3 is TGTGCCAGCAGCCTGGACAGTGGCTATGGCTACACCTTC. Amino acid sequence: CASSLDSGYGYTF.

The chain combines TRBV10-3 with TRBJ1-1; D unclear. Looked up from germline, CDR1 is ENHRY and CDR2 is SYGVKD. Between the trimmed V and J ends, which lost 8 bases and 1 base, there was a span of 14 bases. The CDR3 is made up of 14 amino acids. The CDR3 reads CAIASGERNTEAFF. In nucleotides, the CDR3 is TGTGCCATCGCCTCCGGGGAAAGGAACACTGAAGCTTTCTTT.

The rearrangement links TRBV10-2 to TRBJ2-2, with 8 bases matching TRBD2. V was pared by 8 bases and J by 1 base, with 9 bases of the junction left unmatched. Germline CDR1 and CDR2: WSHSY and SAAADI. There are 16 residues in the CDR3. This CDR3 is CASGRGGLVNTGELFF. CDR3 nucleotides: TGCGCCAGCGGTCGGGGGGGGCTGGTGAACACCGGGGAGCTGTTTTTT.

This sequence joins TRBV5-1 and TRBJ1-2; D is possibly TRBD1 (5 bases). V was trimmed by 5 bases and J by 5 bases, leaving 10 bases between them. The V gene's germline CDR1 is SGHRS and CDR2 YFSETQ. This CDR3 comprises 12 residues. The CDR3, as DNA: TGCGCCAGCAGGTCGGGGGTGTATGGCTACACCTTC. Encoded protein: CASRSGVYGYTF.

The CDR3 protein is CASSRENYSNQPQHF. The CDR3 bases are TGTGCCAGTAGTAGGGAGAATTATAGCAATCAGCCCCAGCATTTT. The V gene is TRBV19, the J gene TRBJ1-5; D is uncertain. The V gene lost 4 bases and the J gene lost 0 bases, with 10 bases spanning the gap. Germline values: CDR1 LNHDA, CDR2 SQIVND (reference sequence). The CDR3 totals 15 residues.

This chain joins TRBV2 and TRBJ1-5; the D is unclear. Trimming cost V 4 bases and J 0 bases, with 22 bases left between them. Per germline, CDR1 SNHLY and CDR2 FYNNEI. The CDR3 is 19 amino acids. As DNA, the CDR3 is TGTGCCAGCAGTGCTGGTCCCTCCCGCGCGGGATATAGCAATCAGCCCCAGCATTTT. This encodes CASSAGPSRAGYSNQPQHF.

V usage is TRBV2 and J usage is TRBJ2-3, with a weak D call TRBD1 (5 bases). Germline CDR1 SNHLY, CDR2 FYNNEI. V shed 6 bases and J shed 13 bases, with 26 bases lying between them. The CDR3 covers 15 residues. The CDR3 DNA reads TGTGCCAGCAGATCGCAGGGTAGGGGAACGGGCAGAAAGTATTTT. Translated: CASRSQGRGTGRKYF.